A selection of T cell receptor beta chains follows, all from one sample in a study of T cell responses to AZD1222 COVID-19 vaccine. Some clones are missing from TCRdb's copy, which holds only in-frame ones; the method was immunoSEQ multiplex PCR. The sample yields roughly 100,000 clones, roughly nine tenths seen once. This sample comprised peripheral blood, obtained on day 0 of AZD1222 vaccination. The receptors were sampled from an adult in good health. Each CDR3 is given with its conserved first and last residue. Each record gives: V gene, D gene, J gene, CDR3 length, clone size, CDR3 DNA, CDR3 protein. D genes are given only for firm matches. Size tells how often a clone was seen (once, few, many) or the class of an expanded clone, and some rows leave it out.

TRBV4-3	TRBD2	TRBJ2-2	17	-	TGCGCCAGCAGCCAAGGGGGGACTAGCGGGAACACCGGGGAGCTGTTTTTT	CASSQGGTSGNTGELFF
TRBV27	TRBD1	TRBJ1-5	17	-	TGTGCCAGCAGAGAATTAACAGGGGACGGAGGAAATCAGCCCCAGCATTTT	CASRELTGDGGNQPQHF
TRBV5-4	-	TRBJ2-5	13	-	TGTGCCAGCAGCTTGACCCAGGGGGAGACCCAGTACTTC	CASSLTQGETQYF
TRBV4-3	-	TRBJ1-5	14	-	TGCGCCAGCAGCCAAGGAGGTCCAGGCGCGCCCCAGCATTTT	CASSQGGPGAPQHF
TRBV5-1	-	TRBJ1-2	15	once	TGCGCCAGCAGCATGACCGAGCCCTCTAACTATGGCTACACCTTC	CASSMTEPSNYGYTF
TRBV18	-	TRBJ1-1	15	-	TGTGCCAGCTCACCACTTCCAGGGGAGAACACTGAAGCTTTCTTT	CASSPLPGENTEAFF
TRBV24-1	TRBD1	TRBJ1-5	17	-	TGTGCCACCCTGCCTGGACAGGGTCAATTTCACAATCAGCCCCAGCATTTT	CATLPGQGQFHNQPQHF
TRBV5-6	TRBD2	TRBJ2-7	14	-	TGTGCCAGCAGTTATAGCGGGGGTACGCTCGAGCAGTACTTC	CASSYSGGTLEQYF
TRBV2	-	TRBJ1-1	15	once	TGTGCCAGCAGTGAAGCCCCGACTTCCAACACTGAAGCTTTCTTT	CASSEAPTSNTEAFF
TRBV5-1	-	TRBJ2-5	14	-	TGCGCCAGCAGCACCGAACAGGGGAGGGCGACCCAGTACTTC	CASSTEQGRATQYF
TRBV5-5	-	TRBJ1-5	15	few	TGTGCCAGCAGTCCAGGTGGGCTGGGCAATCAGCCCCAGCATTTT	CASSPGGLGNQPQHF
TRBV19	TRBD1	TRBJ2-7	13	-	TGTGCCAGTAGTATGGGACAGGTGTACGAGCAGTACTTC	CASSMGQVYEQYF
TRBV7-8	TRBD1	TRBJ2-7	15	-	TGTGCCAGCAGCTTAGTACGGGACAGCTCCTACGAGCAGTACTTC	CASSLVRDSSYEQYF
TRBV6-2/TRBV6-3	-	TRBJ2-1	14	once	TGTGCCAGCAGTTACTATCAAGGGAAGAGGGAGCAGTTCTTC	CASSYYQGKREQFF
TRBV6-5	-	TRBJ1-1	16	-	TGTGCCAGCAGTTACTCGTGGCAGCGGGGGACCACTGAAGCTTTCTTT	CASSYSWQRGTTEAFF
TRBV4-2	TRBD2	TRBJ2-7	15	-	TGTGCCAGCAGCCAAGGACTAGCGGGAGACTACGAGCAGTACTTC	CASSQGLAGDYEQYF
TRBV7-9	-	TRBJ1-1	19	-	TGTGCCAGCAGCTTAGCTGTGTCGGCGGGCGGATTTTTGAACACTGAAGCTTTCTTT	CASSLAVSAGGFLNTEAFF
TRBV5-1	TRBD1	TRBJ1-2	14	-	TGCGCCAGCAGCCGAGAGGGACAGAACTATGGCTACACCTTC	CASSREGQNYGYTF
TRBV6-5	-	TRBJ2-1	13	once	TGTGCCAGCATCGGTAGGGAAGGGGGTGAGCAGTTCTTC	CASIGREGGEQFF
TRBV19	-	TRBJ1-2	14	few	TGTGCCAGTACTCTACATGGGATAAACTATGGCTACACCTTC	CASTLHGINYGYTF
TRBV27	-	TRBJ2-7	16	-	-	CASSTSKTGSSYEQYF
TRBV9	TRBD1	TRBJ2-7	15	-	TGTGCCAGCAGCGTAGGTGTGACAGGGTCCTACGAGCAGTACTTC	CASSVGVTGSYEQYF
TRBV2	-	TRBJ1-2	14	-	TGTGCCAGCAGTGTGAGCAGGGTATCCGGTGGCTACACCTTC	CASSVSRVSGGYTF
TRBV28	-	TRBJ1-6	14	once	TGTGCCAGCAGTCCCCCAAGGGGAGATTCACCCCTCCACTTT	CASSPPRGDSPLHF
TRBV5-1	-	TRBJ2-6	14	few	TGCGCCAGCAGCTTGGATACAGAGGCCAACGTCCTGACTTTC	CASSLDTEANVLTF
TRBV7-2	TRBD1	TRBJ2-2	15	-	TGTGCCAGCAGCCCGGGACAGCCTTCCACCGGGGAGCTGTTTTTT	CASSPGQPSTGELFF
TRBV19	TRBD1	TRBJ2-7	15	-	TGTGCCAGTAGCGATAACGGACAGGGGATTTACGAGCAGTACTTC	CASSDNGQGIYEQYF
TRBV12-3/TRBV12-4	-	TRBJ1-1	11	-	TGTGCCAGCACCCCGGGGGACGAAGCTTTCTTT	CASTPGDEAFF
TRBV5-8	-	TRBJ2-5	15	once	TGTGCCACCCTCCCCGCAGCGGGTTCCCAAGAGACCCAGTACTTC	CATLPAAGSQETQYF
TRBV4-3	TRBD2	TRBJ2-2	16	-	TGCGCCAGCAGCCACTTAGCGGGGGTGGGGACCGGGGAGCTGTTTTTT	CASSHLAGVGTGELFF
TRBV30	-	TRBJ1-1	12	few	TGTGCCTGGTCACAGGGGAACACTGAAGCTTTCTTT	CAWSQGNTEAFF
TRBV7-9	-	TRBJ2-3	15	-	TGTGCCAGCAGTAGCCGGGACGGGGGAATAGATACGCAGTATTTT	CASSSRDGGIDTQYF
TRBV5-1	TRBD1	TRBJ2-7	15	once	TGCGCCAGCAGCTTGGGGACAGGGATCTCAGGCGAGCAGTACTTC	CASSLGTGISGEQYF
TRBV10-3	-	TRBJ2-2	15	-	TGTGCCATCAGTGCGGGCGGACTGAACACCGGGGAGCTGTTTTTT	CAISAGGLNTGELFF
TRBV25-1	-	TRBJ1-2	16	-	TGTGCCAGCAGTGAATCGGGAGCAGGGAGCCGCCTCGGCTACACCTTC	CASSESGAGSRLGYTF
TRBV7-9	-	TRBJ1-4	14	-	TGTGCCAGCAGCTTAGCAGGGGAGTATGAAAAACTGTTTTTT	CASSLAGEYEKLFF
TRBV5-5	-	TRBJ2-7	15	-	TGTGCCAGCAGCTTGGAGGATACCGACTCCTACGAGCAGTACTTC	CASSLEDTDSYEQYF
TRBV7-2	-	TRBJ2-5	13	few	TGTGCCAGCACCCCTAGGAGGCAAGAGACCCAGTACTTC	CASTPRRQETQYF
TRBV18	-	TRBJ2-7	13	-	TGTGCCAGCTCACCCCGTTTTGAGGACGAGCAGTACTTC	CASSPRFEDEQYF
TRBV7-2	TRBD1	TRBJ1-4	12	-	TGTGCCAGCAGCTCCCCGGGACAGAAGGTGTTTTTT	CASSSPGQKVFF
TRBV5-1	-	TRBJ2-7	14	once	TGCGCCAGCAGCTTGATTGCCAGTTCCTACGAGCAGTACTTC	CASSLIASSYEQYF
TRBV27	TRBD2	TRBJ2-3	15	-	TGTGCCAGCAGTTGGGCGGGGCGGGGGGCCTATACGCAGTATTTT	CASSWAGRGAYTQYF
TRBV18	TRBD2	TRBJ2-1	15	-	TGTGCCAGCTCACCCGGGACTAGCGCCTACAATGAGCAGTTCTTC	CASSPGTSAYNEQFF
TRBV5-6	TRBD2	TRBJ2-1	16	-	TGTGCCAGCAGCTCTGGACTAGCGGGGGGTTACAATGAGCAGTTCTTC	CASSSGLAGGYNEQFF
TRBV4-2	-	TRBJ2-2	14	-	TGTGCCAGCAGCCGGCGAAGGGGCACCGGGGAGCTGTTTTTT	CASSRRRGTGELFF
TRBV7-8	-	TRBJ1-1	14	once	TGTGCCAGCAGCCTCTGGAACATGAACACTGAAGCTTTCTTT	CASSLWNMNTEAFF
TRBV6-2/TRBV6-3	TRBD1	TRBJ1-2	15	-	TGTGCCAGCAGTTACTCGGCAGGGGGCTACTATGGCTACACCTTC	CASSYSAGGYYGYTF
TRBV27	-	TRBJ2-5	14	-	TGTGCCAGCAGCTTTAATGGGGTCCAAGAGACCCAGTACTTC	CASSFNGVQETQYF
TRBV5-1	TRBD2	TRBJ2-1	15	-	TGCGCCAGCAGCGCGGCGCTAGCGGTATACAATGAGCAGTTCTTC	CASSAALAVYNEQFF
TRBV5-4	TRBD1	TRBJ2-2	14	-	TGTGCCAGCACCCCGACAGGGCTCACCGGGGAGCTGTTTTTT	CASTPTGLTGELFF
TRBV9	TRBD1	TRBJ1-4	15	-	TGTGCCAGCAGCGCTACAGGGGGGGCAGAAGAAAAACTGTTTTTT	CASSATGGAEEKLFF
TRBV6-1	-	TRBJ2-7	15	-	TGTGCCAGCAGTGAACGACTGGGCTCGGGTGTTTGGCAGTACTTC	CASSERLGSGVWQYF
TRBV18	-	TRBJ1-1	15	once	TGTGCCAGCTCACCACCGCGACAATTGAACACTGAAGCTTTCTTT	CASSPPRQLNTEAFF